This T cell receptor (beta chain) is from a study of blood T cell repertoires in COVID-19. For the study at large: Donors in the United States, Italy and Spain gave samples during acute or convalescent COVID-19. T cells, B-cell-depleted T cells, or PBMCs supplied cDNA or gDNA.

Sequencing used immunoSEQ multiplex PCR; TCRdb keeps in-frame clones, though not all of them. Of 250,000 to 350,000 clones listed, approximately 87% are singletons. Germline loops: CDR1 DFQATT, CDR2 SNEGSKA (reference sequence). The CDR3 contains 11 residues. The V end lost 4 bases, the J end lost 8 bases, and 11 bases lay between the germline ends. Ages ranged from about 18 to 89 years, with residence in about two dozen US areas. What was sequenced was PBMCs or T cells enriched from blood (not recorded which). The sequence came from a woman aged 30 to 39 who had recovered from COVID-19. J is TRBJ1-2 and V is TRBV20-1; D is unclear. CDR3: CSATVVWGYTF. In DNA form, the CDR3 reads TGCAGTGCTACGGTTGTGTGGGGCTACACCTTC.